The 23 T cell receptor beta chains below were found in one sample sequenced in a study of PD-1 blockade in mismatch repair-deficient tumors. The method was immunoSEQ multiplex PCR; TCRdb's version includes in-frame clones alone and lacks a portion of them. The sample holds some 85,000 clones, more than 80% seen once. The source was peripheral blood, collected 44 weeks after starting pembrolizumab. Source of these receptors: an adult with mismatch repair-deficient cancer.

This clone turned up a few times. The rearrangement uses TRBV30 and TRBJ1-2; 11 bases align to TRBD1. The CDR3 spans 14 residues. CDR1 is GTSNPN and CDR2 is SVGIG in the germline V gene (reference sequence). Trimming cost V 2 bases and J 4 bases; bases outside gene matches: 3. The CDR3, as DNA: TGTGCCTGGAGTACGGGACAGGGGGGCTATGGCTACACCTTC. It is translated as CAWSTGQGGYGYTF.

The chain couples TRBV11-2 to TRBJ1-2; perhaps TRBD1 as D (6 bases). Trimming left V 4 bases short and J 1 base short, with 19 bases between. This CDR3 has 17 amino acids. Per germline, CDR1 SGHAT and CDR2 FQNNGV. The CDR3 nucleotides read TGTGCCAGCAGCTCCCGGGACAAGGGAGGCCTTAACTATGGCTACACCTTC. It yields the protein CASSSRDKGGLNYGYTF.

This chain joins TRBV6-4 and TRBJ2-1, with TRBD2 matching over 7 bases. The CDR3 runs to 16 residues. Looked up from germline, CDR1 is MRHNA and CDR2 is SNTAGT. Trimming took 1 base from V and 5 from J; bases not matched to a gene: 8. In DNA form, the CDR3 reads TGTGCCAGCAGTGACTTGGCTAGCGGCAAACACAATGAGCAGTTCTTC. As protein: CASSDLASGKHNEQFF.

The CDR3 sequence: CASSLRSSGSLGEYYNEQFF. CDR3 nucleotides: TGTGCCAGCAGCTTAAGGTCTAGCGGGAGTCTGGGGGAATACTACAATGAGCAGTTCTTC. The chain recombines TRBV11-3 with TRBJ2-1; the match to TRBD2 covers 10 bases. Germline CDR1 and CDR2: SGHNT and YENEEA. J gave up 3 bases and V 2 bases, and 16 bases lay outside the gene matches. The CDR3 consists of 20 residues.

The gene calls are TRBV7-9 and TRBJ2-1; D might be TRBD2 (5 bases). Germline V gene data show CDR1 as SEHNR and CDR2 as FQNEAQ (reference sequence). The V gene lost 5 bases and the J gene lost 15 bases, with 17 bases spanning the gap. The CDR3 extends over 12 amino acids. Here the CDR3 DNA reads TGTGCCAGCAGCCCCGACCGCGGCGGACTGTTCTTC. Protein: CASSPDRGGLFF.

Comment on this clone: In the same sample, other DNA sequences code for this CDR3. The V and J genes are TRBV9 and TRBJ2-7, with 11 positions matching TRBD2. The CDR3 is 14 amino acids. V lost 3 bases, J lost 3 bases, and 2 bases stayed unmatched. Germline CDR1 is SGDLS and CDR2 is YYNGEE. The CDR3 nucleotides read TGTGCCAGCAGCGAGGGACTAGCGGACTACGAGCAGTACTTC. Translation: CASSEGLADYEQYF.

CDR3 DNA: TGCAGCGTTGAACGGCGGATGAACACTGAAGCTTTCTTT. This codes for CSVERRMNTEAFF. The rearrangement links TRBV29-1 to TRBJ1-1; no clear D gene. This CDR3 comprises 13 residues. Germline V gene sequence: CDR1 SQVTM, CDR2 ANQGSEA. V lost 2 bases and J lost 0, with 7 bases in between.

In its sample, this clone was seen once. CDR3 DNA sequence: TGTGCCAGCAGTGACTCGCCAGGACGAGCTTTCTTT. Translating gives CASSDSPGRAFF. The chain is built from TRBV6-4 and TRBJ1-1; D call uncertain. V dropped 0 bases and J dropped 10 bases, with 9 bases sitting between them. CDR3 length: 12 residues. CDR1 and CDR2 from the germline V gene are MRHNA and SNTAGT.

This chain links TRBV4-1 with TRBJ1-4, with 9 bases identical to TRBD1. Trimming removed 3 bases from V and 7 bases from J; junction bases left unmatched: 6. The germline V gene encodes CDR1 MGHRA and CDR2 YSYEKL. CDR3 size: 15 residues. The DNA of the CDR3 is TGCGCCAGCAGCCAGACAGGGGGGGAGCGTGAAAAACTGTTTTTT. Residues: CASSQTGGEREKLFF.

The chain combines TRBV7-2 with TRBJ2-7, with D perhaps matching TRBD1 (5 bases). V dropped 1 base and J dropped 0 bases, with 16 bases sitting between them. Looked up from germline, CDR1 is SGHTA and CDR2 is FQGNSA. This CDR3 is built from 17 residues. DNA of the CDR3: TGTGCCAGCAGCTTAGGGTGGGCGTCAGGGCCCTCCTACGAGCAGTACTTC. Its translation: CASSLGWASGPSYEQYF.

V is TRBV6-1 and J is TRBJ1-5; tentatively, D is TRBD1 (5 bases). Trimming stripped 2 bases from V and 2 bases from J, with 10 bases between. This CDR3 has 15 residues. From germline, CDR1 is MNHNS and CDR2 SASEGT. The CDR3 region is CASSEQGTGNQPQHF. The DNA of the CDR3 is TGTGCCAGCAGTGAACAGGGTACGGGCAATCAGCCCCAGCATTTT.

V and J are TRBV14 and TRBJ2-5, with D unclear. The J call could be wrong; TRBJ2-7 is a better fit for the DNA end. The CDR3 totals 12 residues. Germline V CDR1 and CDR2: SGHDN, FVKESK. CDR3 sequence (DNA): TGTGCCAGCAGCGGCGGCGGCTACGAGCAGTACTTC. Protein product: CASSGGGYEQYF.

The CDR3 bases are TGTGCCAGCAGCTTAGACAGAAACACTGAAGCTTTCTTT. This encodes CASSLDRNTEAFF. J is TRBJ1-1 and V is TRBV11-2; D not resolved. Per the germline V gene, CDR1 is SGHAT and CDR2 is FQNNGV. The CDR3 length is 13 residues. Trimming pared 0 bases from V and 2 bases from J, leaving 4 bases between.

CDR3 residues: CASSRWEGANTGELFF. For the CDR3, the DNA is TGTGCCAGTAGTAGGTGGGAAGGGGCGAACACCGGGGAGCTGTTTTTT. This chain links TRBV19 with TRBJ2-2, with D perhaps TRBD1 (5 bases). Between the trimmed V and J ends, which lost 4 bases and 0 bases, there was a span of 12 bases. The CDR3 extends over 16 amino acids. CDR1 is LNHDA and CDR2 is SQIVND in the germline V gene (reference sequence).

The chain links TRBV9 to TRBJ2-5; D tentatively reads TRBD1 or TRBD2 (5 bases each). CDR3 length: 15 amino acids. The V gene lost 3 bases and the J gene lost 5 bases, with 17 bases spanning the gap. Germline V gene data show CDR1 as SGDLS and CDR2 as YYNGEE. CDR3 amino acids: CASSARGQLGETQYF. Here the CDR3 DNA reads TGTGCCAGCAGCGCCCGGGGCCAGCTCGGGGAGACCCAGTACTTC.

This chain uses TRBV18 with TRBJ2-1, with a possible D match to TRBD1 (6 bases). The CDR3 totals 13 residues. V was cut by 4 bases and J by 10 bases, with 14 bases left in between. Per germline, CDR1 KGHSH and CDR2 LQKENI. The CDR3 here is CASSLQGREEQFF. CDR3 bases: TGTGCCAGCTCACTTCAGGGGCGCGAAGAGCAGTTCTTC.

The rearrangement joins TRBV6-6 to TRBJ2-5, with D possibly TRBD1 on 6 matching bases. The V end was cut by 6 bases, the J end by 4 bases, with 12 bases between. In germline, CDR1 is MNHNY, CDR2 SVGAGI (reference sequence). CDR3 size: 13 residues. The CDR3 DNA follows: TGTGCCAGCAGAGTACAGGGTGGAGAGACCCAGTACTTC. Protein product: CASRVQGGETQYF.

The rearrangement uses TRBV28 and TRBJ1-5, with 9 bases lining up with TRBD1. The CDR3 runs to 14 residues. Germline trimming cut 7 bases from V and 7 bases from J; bases unmatched to any gene: 8. Germline lookup yields CDR1 MDHEN and CDR2 SYDVKM. The CDR3 DNA sequence: TGTGCCAGCACCCCGGGACAGGGTTTCCAGCCCCAGCATTTT. It encodes CASTPGQGFQPQHF.

The rearrangement uses TRBV7-6 and TRBJ2-7; TRBD2 matches at 8 bases. CDR3 length: 16 residues. The J segment lost 4 bases and the V segment lost 4 bases, leaving 12 bases of the junction unmatched. CDR1 and CDR2 (germline): SGHVS, FNYEAQ. DNA of the CDR3: TGTGCCAGCAGCTACCCGGGGGGGGGCGCTTATTACGAGCAGTACTTC. Protein product: CASSYPGGGAYYEQYF.

The chain recombines TRBV7-9 with TRBJ2-3, with D uncertain. The length of the CDR3 is 12 residues. Trimming left V 2 bases short and J 3 bases short, with 3 bases between. Per germline, CDR1 SEHNR and CDR2 FQNEAQ (reference sequence). CDR3 sequence (DNA): TGTGCCAGCAGCTTACTGACAGATACGCAGTATTTT. Translation: CASSLLTDTQYF. Supplemented by reference TRBV7-9 and TRBJ2-3, the full variable domain reads DTGVSQNPRHKITKRGQNVTFRCDPISEHNRLYWYRQTLGQGPEFLTYFQNEAQLEKSRLLSDRFSAERPKGSFSTLEIQRTEQGDSAMYLCASSLLTDTQYFGPGTRLTVL.

Only one count was recorded for this clone. The chain has TRBV7-6 and TRBJ2-3, with 8 bases matching TRBD2. V gave up 4 bases and J gave up 4 bases; unmatched junction bases: 10. Germline CDR1 SGHVS, CDR2 FNYEAQ. The CDR3 has 16 amino acids. DNA of the CDR3: TGTGCCAGCAGCTCGGGACTAGATTTTATCGCAGATACGCAGTATTTT. It specifies CASSSGLDFIADTQYF.

The rearrangement joins TRBV7-9 to TRBJ2-1; possibly TRBD1 or TRBD2 for D (6 bases each). Looked up from germline, CDR1 is SEHNR and CDR2 is FQNEAQ (reference sequence). Trimming pared 3 bases from V and 8 bases from J, leaving 17 bases between. This CDR3 region has 15 residues. CDR3 coding DNA: TGTGCCAGCAGCTTGTATGGGGCAGGGGAGGATGAGCAGTTCTTC. Translation: CASSLYGAGEDEQFF.

The gene calls are TRBV9 and TRBJ2-1; 13 bases fit TRBD2. The CDR3 runs to 19 residues. Germline CDR1 reads SGDLS; CDR2 reads YYNGEE. The junction had 13 bases not matched to a gene; V was cut back by 4 bases and J by 3 bases. The CDR3, as DNA: TGTGCCAGCAGCCCTAGTGGGACTAGCGGGGTCGGGGACTACAATGAGCAGTTCTTC. It encodes CASSPSGTSGVGDYNEQFF.